This T cell receptor (beta chain) was identified during a study of shared clonotypes between healthy human individuals. Notes on the study in general: Among the subsets, naive ones generally showed larger estimated richness than memory ones.

Both subsets, CD45RA+ naive and CD45RA-negative memory, were split from the CD4+ cells. Details on this clone: Its antigen remains unknown.

With 4 bases removed from V and 8 bases from J, the gap between germline ends came to 8 bases. CDR3 length equals 12 residues. CDR1 WSHSY and CDR2 SAAADI come from the germline V gene. Deep-level running was used for the assay. Replicate PCRs from sorted subsets contained roughly 200 ng DNA, which is tens of thousands of T cell genomes. Profiling relied on immunoSEQ multiplex PCR, and the TCRdb table lists in-frame clones only, not all of them. Seen here are about 700,000 clones, 74% observed once, and the top ten hold 1.5% to 2%. The sample comprised memory CD4+ T cells sorted from blood. Subset defined: CD45RA-negative fraction. The chain combines TRBV10-2 with TRBJ1-4, with D possibly being TRBD1 (5 bases). The sequence came from a woman in her 30s in good health. CDR3 sequence (DNA): TGCGCCAGCAGTGGACAGTCGGAAAAACTGTTTTTT. Protein: CASSGQSEKLFF.